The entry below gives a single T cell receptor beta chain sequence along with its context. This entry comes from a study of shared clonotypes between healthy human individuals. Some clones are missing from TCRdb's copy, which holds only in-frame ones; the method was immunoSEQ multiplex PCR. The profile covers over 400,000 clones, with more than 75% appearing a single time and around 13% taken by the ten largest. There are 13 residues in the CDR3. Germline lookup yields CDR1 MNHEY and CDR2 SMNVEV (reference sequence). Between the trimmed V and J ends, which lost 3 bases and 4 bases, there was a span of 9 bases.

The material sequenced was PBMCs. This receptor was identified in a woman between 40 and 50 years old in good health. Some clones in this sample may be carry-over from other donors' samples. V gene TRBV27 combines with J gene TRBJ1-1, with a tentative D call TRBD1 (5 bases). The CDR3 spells CASSFYRSTEAFF. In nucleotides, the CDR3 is TGTGCCAGCAGTTTTTACAGGTCCACTGAAGCTTTCTTT.